These 28 T cell receptor gamma chains were sequenced from one sample in a study of Vδ1+ human thymocytes. The study, taken as a whole, reports: Thymic TRG and TRD repertoires appeared highly polyclonal, with Gaussian CDR3 length distributions.

These receptors have no known antigen. Sequences come from RNA converted to cDNA by reverse transcription. Pooled V-gene forward primers with one constant-region reverse primer generated the CDR3 amplicons by multiplex PCR. TCRdb made new clone calls on the multiplex PCR reads using CATT. This repertoire shows about 36,000 gamma-chain clones, 20% to 25% found once; its top ten account for roughly 2%. Sequences were obtained from Vdelta1+ gamma-delta thymocytes from the thymus. As for subset: FACS-sorted CD3+ TCRalphabeta- TCRVdelta1+ TCRVdelta2- thymocytes. These receptors originate from a girl in the first two years of life who had congenital heart surgery.

In this sample, this clone turned up a few times. V gene TRGV9 combines with J gene TRGJ1 or TRGJ2. Germline CDR1 reads GITISATS; CDR2 reads ISYDGTV (reference sequence). The CDR3 is made up of 16 amino acids. V lost 0 bases and J lost 0; bases outside the gene matches: 8. Here the CDR3 reads CALWEVQVRNYYKKLF. For the CDR3, the DNA is TGTGCCTTGTGGGAGGTGCAAGTGAGGAATTATTATAAGAAACTCTTT.

The rearrangement uses TRGV3 and TRGJ1 or TRGJ2. The J segment lost 13 bases and the V segment lost 0 bases, leaving 12 bases of the junction unmatched. The CDR3 has 13 residues. Germline V gene lookup returns CDR1 VTNTFY and CDR2 YDVSTARD (reference sequence). The CDR3 reads CATWDRRGGVKLF. The CDR3 DNA is TGTGCCACCTGGGACAGGCGCGGGGGGGTTAAACTCTTT.

With respect to this clone: One end of the junction fails to match germline, which may point to a read error. The chain carries TRGV3 and TRGJ1 or TRGJ2. This CDR3 contains 13 residues. Germline V gene lookup returns CDR1 VTNTFY and CDR2 YDVSTARD (reference sequence). The CDR3 loop reads CATRDRPYYKKLF. The CDR3 DNA follows: TGTGCCACCCGGGACCGGCCTTATTATAAGAAACTCTTT.

This chain links TRGV9 with TRGJP2. V was clipped by 2 bases and J by 3 bases; unmatched bases: 9. The CDR3 length is 16 residues. Germline-derived CDR1 and CDR2 are GITISATS and ISYDGTV (reference sequence). CDR3 protein: CALWEAPVGSDWIKTF. In DNA form, the CDR3 reads TGTGCCTTGTGGGAGGCCCCGGTGGGTAGTGATTGGATCAAGACGTTT.

This chain connects TRGV9 to TRGJ1 or TRGJ2. V was pared by 12 bases and J by 6 bases, with 8 bases of the junction left unmatched. The CDR3 contains 10 residues. Germline V gene lookup returns CDR1 GITISATS and CDR2 ISYDGTV (reference sequence). The CDR3 reads CAPDAYKKLF. DNA for the CDR3: TGTGCCCCCGATGCTTATAAGAAACTCTTT.

The J gene is TRGJ1 or TRGJ2, the V gene TRGV9. Looked up from germline, CDR1 is GITISATS and CDR2 is ISYDGTV (reference sequence). The trim removed 2 bases at V and 9 bases at J, leaving 7 bases unmatched. The CDR3 loop spans 12 amino acids. In DNA, the CDR3 is TGTGCCTTGTGGGAGGAGATGATTAAGAAACTCTTT. It encodes CALWEEMIKKLF.

This clone has only a few counts. The chain carries TRGV9 and TRGJP2. The length of the CDR3 is 15 residues. In germline, CDR1 is GITISATS, CDR2 ISYDGTV (reference sequence). The V gene end was trimmed by 0 bases and the J gene end by 4 bases; junction bases not matched to a gene: 5. DNA of the CDR3: TGTGCCTTGTGGGAGGTGCTTTATAGTGATTGGATCAAGACGTTT. Its protein is CALWEVLYSDWIKTF.

This clone was observed a few times. The chain carries TRGV3 and TRGJ1 or TRGJ2. This CDR3 is 12 amino acids long. The trim removed 4 bases at V and 8 bases at J, leaving 8 bases unmatched. Germline lookup yields CDR1 VTNTFY and CDR2 YDVSTARD (reference sequence). The CDR3 region is CATWERRDKKLF. For the CDR3, the DNA is TGTGCCACCTGGGAACGACGGGATAAGAAACTCTTT.

This clone is labeled medium-sized (0.01 to 0.1%). Other nucleotide sequences in the sample specify the same CDR3. The V gene is TRGV8, the J gene TRGJ1 or TRGJ2. The ends lost 0 bases at V and 10 bases at J; junction bases unmatched: 0. Germline CDR1 VENAVY, CDR2 YDSYNSRV. CDR3 length equals 10 residues. The CDR3 protein is CATWDRKKLF. CDR3 coding DNA: TGTGCCACCTGGGATAGGAAGAAACTCTTT.

This clone was found a few times. The chain uses TRGV9 and TRGJ1 or TRGJ2. J was trimmed by 15 bases and V by 3 bases; bases with no gene match: 11. The length of the CDR3 is 11 residues. CDR1 is GITISATS and CDR2 is ISYDGTV in the germline V gene (reference sequence). The CDR3 DNA sequence: TGTGCCTTGTGGGAGTCCCCCGGTAGACTCTTT. It encodes CALWESPGRLF.

A note on this clone: This may be a read error, as it is one base from a much larger clone. The chain is built from TRGV2 and TRGJP2. The CDR3 is made up of 14 amino acids. CDR1 is EGSNGY and CDR2 is YDSYNSKV in the germline V gene. CDR3 bases: TGTGCCACCTGGGACGGGCCGAGTGATTGGAACAAGACGTTT. The encoded protein is CATWDGPSDWNKTF.

The chain is built from TRGV9 and TRGJ1 or TRGJ2. In germline, CDR1 is GITISATS, CDR2 ISYDGTV (reference sequence). The V and J ends lost 2 bases and 7 bases, in that order; junction bases with no gene match: 5. The CDR3 length is 12 residues. The CDR3 sequence is CALWEGIYKKLF. DNA of the CDR3: TGTGCCTTGTGGGAGGGCATCTATAAGAAACTCTTT.

The chain carries TRGV4 and TRGJ1 or TRGJ2. Germline V gene lookup returns CDR1 EGSTGY and CDR2 YDSYTSSV. V gave up 3 bases and J gave up 10 bases; unmatched junction bases: 9. The CDR3 loop spans 12 amino acids. CDR3 sequence reads: CATWDLKEKKLF. DNA for the CDR3: TGTGCCACCTGGGATTTAAAGGAAAAGAAACTCTTT.

Worth noting for this clone: In the same sample, other DNA sequences code for this CDR3. The V call is TRGV2, the J call TRGJ1 or TRGJ2. Germline CDR1 reads EGSNGY; CDR2 reads YDSYNSKV. The CDR3 totals 13 residues. V was pared by 0 bases and J by 5 bases, with 4 bases of the junction left unmatched. CDR3 region: CATWDGLNYKKLF. The CDR3 region has the DNA TGTGCCACCTGGGACGGGTTGAATTATAAGAAACTCTTT.

This clone has just a few counts. The rearrangement uses TRGV8 and TRGJ1 or TRGJ2. Looked up from germline, CDR1 is VENAVY and CDR2 is YDSYNSRV. After removal of 2 bases from V and 3 bases from J, the junction contained 7 bases not matched to a gene. The CDR3 is 14 residues long. For the CDR3, the DNA is TGTGCCACCTGGGATACGTACGTTTATTATAAGAAACTCTTT. It translates to CATWDTYVYYKKLF.

The chain recombines TRGV2 with TRGJ1 or TRGJ2. Germline V gene lookup returns CDR1 EGSNGY and CDR2 YDSYNSKV. The CDR3 sequence is 12 residues long. V lost 0 bases, J lost 16 bases, and 12 bases stayed unmatched. Here the CDR3 reads CATWDGRNYLLF. The CDR3 nucleotides are TGTGCCACCTGGGACGGGCGAAATTATTTGCTCTTT.

In its sample, this clone was seen a few times. This chain uses TRGV8 with TRGJP1. This CDR3 is built from 12 residues. V lost 4 bases to trimming and J lost 6 bases; unmatched junction nucleotides: 2. From germline, CDR1 is VENAVY and CDR2 YDSYNSRV. The CDR3 protein is CATWESGWFKIF. The CDR3 bases are TGTGCCACCTGGGAATCTGGTTGGTTCAAGATATTT.

Regarding this clone: A read error is possible here, since a much larger clone lies one base away. The V call is TRGV3, the J call TRGJ1 or TRGJ2. Looked up from germline, CDR1 is VTNTFY and CDR2 is YDVSTARD (reference sequence). Losses at the gene ends were 3 bases for V and 9 bases for J; bases not matched to a gene: 5. The CDR3 totals 11 residues. CDR3 sequence reads: CATWDGPKKLF. The CDR3 nucleotides read TGTGCCACCTGGGACGGACCTAAGAAACTCTTT.

There are a few counts of this clone. This chain connects TRGV2 to TRGJ1 or TRGJ2. The CDR3 consists of 11 residues. Germline-derived CDR1 and CDR2 are EGSNGY and YDSYNSKV. Trimming removed 6 bases from V and 7 bases from J; junction bases left unmatched: 6. The CDR3 loop is CATWKGYKKLF. Written as DNA, the CDR3 is TGTGCCACCTGGAAGGGCTATAAGAAACTCTTT.

This clone has only a few counts. This rearrangement joins TRGV3 to TRGJ1 or TRGJ2. The CDR3 runs 12 residues. The junction had 8 bases not matched to a gene; V was cut back by 0 bases and J by 12 bases. Germline assignment: CDR1 VTNTFY and CDR2 YDVSTARD (reference sequence). The CDR3 protein is CATWDRHPGKLF. CDR3 nucleotide sequence: TGTGCCACCTGGGACAGGCACCCTGGGAAACTCTTT.

The rearrangement joins TRGV4 to TRGJP2. V gave up 5 bases and J gave up 5 bases; unmatched junction bases: 8. CDR1 and CDR2 from the germline V gene are EGSTGY and YDSYTSSV. The CDR3 has 14 residues. DNA for the CDR3: TGTGCCACCTGGGTTTTCGGCAGTGATTGGATCAAGACGTTT. Translating it yields CATWVFGSDWIKTF.

The chain recombines TRGV3 with TRGJ1 or TRGJ2. Germline assignment: CDR1 VTNTFY and CDR2 YDVSTARD (reference sequence). V shed 0 bases, J shed 6 bases, and the junction held 8 bases outside the gene matches. The CDR3 spans 14 residues. The CDR3 loop reads CATWDRPNGYKKLF. The CDR3 region has the DNA TGTGCCACCTGGGACAGGCCCAATGGTTATAAGAAACTCTTT.

This clone was observed a few times. The V call is TRGV9, the J call TRGJ1 or TRGJ2. The CDR3 is made up of 14 amino acids. Trimming cost V 0 bases and J 5 bases; bases outside gene matches: 7. Germline CDR1 and CDR2: GITISATS and ISYDGTV (reference sequence). The CDR3 bases are TGTGCCTTGTGGGAGGTGCATTCGGATTATAAGAAACTCTTT. Encoded protein: CALWEVHSDYKKLF.

Of note for this clone: Other DNA sequences of this sample code for an identical CDR3. V gene TRGV8 combines with J gene TRGJP1. V lost 4 bases and J lost 2; bases outside the gene matches: 7. Germline CDR1 VENAVY, CDR2 YDSYNSRV. CDR3 length equals 15 residues. The CDR3 DNA reads as TGTGCCACCTGGGACAGTCCAACCACTGGTTGGTTCAAGATATTT. Amino acids: CATWDSPTTGWFKIF.

This rearrangement joins TRGV3 to TRGJ1 or TRGJ2. Trimming took 3 bases from V and 4 from J; bases not matched to a gene: 9. Germline V gene data show CDR1 as VTNTFY and CDR2 as YDVSTARD (reference sequence). CDR3 length: 14 amino acids. The CDR3 loop is CATWDPPRYYKKLF. Here the CDR3 DNA reads TGTGCCACCTGGGACCCACCGAGGTATTATAAGAAACTCTTT.

The rearrangement links TRGV2 to TRGJP2. CDR3 length: 16 amino acids. Germline V CDR1 and CDR2: EGSNGY, YDSYNSKV. V dropped 0 bases and J dropped 0; count of bases not matched to a gene: 4. The CDR3 is CATWDGGDSSDWIKTF. In nucleotides, the CDR3 is TGTGCCACCTGGGACGGGGGGGATAGTAGTGATTGGATCAAGACGTTT.

This clone has more than one count but fewer than ten. The chain recombines TRGV4 with TRGJ1 or TRGJ2. The V gene's germline CDR1 is EGSTGY and CDR2 YDSYTSSV. CDR3 size: 13 residues. The V and J ends lost 5 bases and 6 bases, in that order; junction bases with no gene match: 10. The CDR3 DNA is TGTGCCACCTGGGGCGGTCGGGTTTATAAGAAACTCTTT. Amino acid sequence: CATWGGRVYKKLF.

This clone showed up just a few times. This chain uses TRGV3 with TRGJ1 or TRGJ2. There are 11 residues in the CDR3. Germline lookup yields CDR1 VTNTFY and CDR2 YDVSTARD (reference sequence). The trim removed 12 bases at V and 4 bases at J, leaving 9 bases unmatched. The chain's CDR3 is CARWPYYKKLF. CDR3 in DNA: TGTGCCCGCTGGCCCTATTATAAGAAACTCTTT.